The text below deals with one T cell receptor (beta chain). No antigen is known for it. No base quality values were provided; no much bigger clone lies one nucleotide off. This specimen belongs to a study of early stage breast cancer tumors (dated by TCRdb to 2015 to 2018). For the wider study: Of the approximately 16 invasive breast tumors, roughly 13 were found to be estrogen receptor-positive, progesterone receptor-positive and HER2-negative. Most of the 12 ER+/PR+/HER2- tumors were invasive ductal carcinomas, while the other four were invasive lobular carcinomas. On average, each sample got about 9-fold read coverage. The samples as a whole yielded under 3,500,000 detected templates, corresponding to some 1 million unique clonotypes.

The study profiled bulk TCR beta-chain repertoires in matched peripheral blood, tumor and adjacent normal breast tissue taken from some 17 patients with early-stage breast cancer. Before surgery, about 4.5-11 mL of whole blood was collected into EDTA tubes and then processed within 2 hours. Ficoll-Paque centrifugation in SepMate-50 tubes was used to isolate peripheral blood mononuclear cells. PBMCs were cryopreserved in aliquots of roughly 1.9 to 4.5 million cells in around 90% FBS with approximately 10% DMSO and kept in liquid nitrogen. The Qiagen AllPrep DNA/RNA Mini kit was used to extract genomic DNA. Clipping removes 0 bases from V and 6 bases from J, with 5 as the unmatched junction base count. Via the germline V gene, CDR1 is SGDLS and CDR2 YYNGEE. The CDR3 runs 16 residues from the cysteine to the phenylalanine. Of all the DNA, just the CDR3 is kept, 48 bases in frame from base 1. Two independent genomic DNA replicates were amplified for each sample, with 0.5 ug used for blood and approximately 1.5 ug for tumor or normal breast. Following the manufacturer's instructions, the ImmunoSeq Intro kit was used to carry out TCRB sequencing on genomic DNA. The multiplex PCR ran for about 31 cycles using proprietary primers and spike-in control sequences for absolute quantification. Single-end 150-bp reads were used to sequence an 87-bp fragment covering the CDR3 and the flanking V and J genes. Each lane of an Illumina MiSeq using version 3.0 chemistry carried seven multiplexed samples, with two replicates per sample. As for the authors' bioinformatics: The vendor's proprietary pipeline handled the raw data processing, merging both replicates into a single result for each sample. Productive rearrangements sharing the V-gene family, CDR3 amino acid sequence and J-gene segment were defined as clonotypes. Clonality was calculated as 1 minus the normalized Shannon entropy (Pielou evenness) of TCRB abundances. T cell density was estimated as total templates divided by the number of input cells, with the number of input cells inferred from the DNA input amount. Total repertoire diversity and clonality were estimated with Recon using default parameters. Clonotypes with over 0.1% abundance in tumor and at least 32-fold higher abundance in tumor than in normal breast were defined as tumor-enriched. The source is immuneACCESS, and TCRdb retained only in-frame sequences with V and J called. Part of the clones is not carried over; for the studies checked, unresolved V genes explain less than half of this, and the remainder is unexplained. V, J and clone size are taken as reported in that table, and D and trimming were inferred from the DNA itself. The sample contains fewer than 70,000 clones, about 74% of them found a single time. 3% to 4% of the sample lies in the top ten.

What the study reported, not specific to this receptor: Approximately 2.5-fold higher T cell density and higher clonality were observed in tumors than in adjacent normal breast tissue. Enriched TCRB sequences shared across patients were mostly commonly generated sequences, unlikely to play an important role in the tumor microenvironment. Analysis by tumor subtype was prevented by the small cohort size. Repertoires from blood and normal breast were more alike than repertoires from blood and tumor, and in about 90% of the 16 patients, comparing each tissue with blood separated tumor from normal. Sequencing bulk genomic DNA from unsorted cells could not capture chain pairing or functional markers like CD4, CD8 and FOXP3.

This sequence originates from a person aged 30 to 39 with breast cancer. This chain joins TRBV9 to TRBJ2-1; 11 of the junction bases match TRBD2. The sample consisted of blood. The DNA sequence is given as TGTGCCAGCAGCGTAGGAGGGGGACTAGCGGCCAATGAGCAGTTCTTC. The encoded protein is CASSVGGGLAANEQFF.